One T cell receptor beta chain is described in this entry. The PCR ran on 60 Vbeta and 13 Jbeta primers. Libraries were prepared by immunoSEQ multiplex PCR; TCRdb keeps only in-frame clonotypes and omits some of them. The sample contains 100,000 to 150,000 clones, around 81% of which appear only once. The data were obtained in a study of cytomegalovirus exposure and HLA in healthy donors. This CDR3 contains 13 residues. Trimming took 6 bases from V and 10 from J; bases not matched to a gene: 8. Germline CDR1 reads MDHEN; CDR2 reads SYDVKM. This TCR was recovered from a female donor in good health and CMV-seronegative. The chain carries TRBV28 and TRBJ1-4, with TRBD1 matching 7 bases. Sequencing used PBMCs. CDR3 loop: CASSPDRWSKLFF. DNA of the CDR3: TGTGCCAGCAGCCCGGACAGGTGGTCAAAACTGTTTTTT.